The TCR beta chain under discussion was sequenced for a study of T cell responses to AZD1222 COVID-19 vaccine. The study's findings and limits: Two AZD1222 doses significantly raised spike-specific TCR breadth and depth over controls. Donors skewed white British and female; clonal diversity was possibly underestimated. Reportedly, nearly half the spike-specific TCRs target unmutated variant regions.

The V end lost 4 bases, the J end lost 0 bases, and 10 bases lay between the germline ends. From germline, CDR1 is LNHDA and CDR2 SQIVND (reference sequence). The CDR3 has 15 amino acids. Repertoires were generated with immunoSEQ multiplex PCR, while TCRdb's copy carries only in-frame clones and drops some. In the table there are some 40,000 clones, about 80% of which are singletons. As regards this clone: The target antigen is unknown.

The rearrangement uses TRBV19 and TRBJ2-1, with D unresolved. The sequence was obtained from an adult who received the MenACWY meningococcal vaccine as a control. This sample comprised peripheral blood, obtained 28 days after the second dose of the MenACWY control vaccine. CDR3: CASSTLSSSYNEQFF. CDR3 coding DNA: TGTGCCAGTAGTACTTTATCAAGCTCCTACAATGAGCAGTTCTTC.